This TCR beta chain was captured by sequencing in a study of naive and memory T cell subsets. Study-level results: Gini index rose across naive, CM, EM and EMRA in CD4 and CD8. The power law exponent of TCR abundance differed between naive and memory cells. Clonotypes are single alpha or beta chains, not paired receptors.

The beta constant-region primer was an equimolar mix of two oligonucleotides covering TRBC1 and TRBC2. The cDNA 3' end received a ligated single-stranded oligonucleotide carrying the SP2 primer and a 12-nucleotide UMI. TCRdb recomputed calls from the UMI-ligation and nested PCR reads with MiXCR, one row per CDR3 protein. The table lists roughly 140,000 distinct CDR3 sequences, about 17% of them singletons. The CDR3 spans 11 residues. The V end lost 5 bases, the J end lost 4 bases, and 4 bases lay between the germline ends. Germline CDR1 is MDHEN and CDR2 is SYDVKM. This clonotype was counted between two and nine times. As yet, its antigen is unknown.

Sequenced material: naive CD4+ T cells from blood. The genes are TRBV28 and TRBJ2-3; D is unclear. This receptor was obtained from a human donor in good health. The DNA for the CDR3 is TGTGCCAGCAGTAAGCCAGATACGCAGTATTTT. This sequence encodes CASSKPDTQYF. Supplemented by reference TRBV28 and TRBJ2-3, the full variable domain reads DVKVTQSSRYLVKRTGEKVFLECVQDMDHENMFWYRQDPGLGLRLIYFSYDVKMKEKGDIPEGYSVSREKKERFSLILESASTNQTSMYLCASSKPDTQYFGPGTRLTVL.